This T cell receptor (beta chain) comes out of a study of blood T cell repertoires in COVID-19 (dated by TCRdb to the early 2020s). Study-wide context: Collaborator samples came from the United States, Italy and Spain and covered acute and convalescent phases of COVID-19. The material from the prospective study consisted of cDNA or gDNA derived from T cells, B-cell-depleted T cells, or PBMCs. Subjects who had been exposed to COVID-19, were actively infected with it, or had recovered from it provided the deeply sampled blood TCRbeta repertoires that made up the dataset. The repertoires were made available in a free public database intended to serve as a resource for research on the immune response to SARS-CoV-2. Samples were obtained from the ongoing ImmuneRACE study (first 160 participants) and from 1,200 or so subjects provided by 6 global collaborators. Nearly every sample came with metadata listing a de-identified subject ID, COVID-19 status, age in years and sex. Where available, HLA class I and class II types were taken from metadata supplied by the sample provider and were not determined by assay-based typing. General findings and caveats noted by the study authors: The amount of clinical and demographic metadata varied by source and participant and was provided uncurated.

This clone was seen just once. Its antigen specificity is not known. It has no much larger one-base neighbor in the sample; base qualities were not kept. From the cysteine through the phenylalanine, the CDR3 covers 16 amino acids. Left in the record is the CDR3 DNA by itself, 48 bases read in frame from the first base. V and J are trimmed by 3 bases and 3 bases, and the gene matches miss 7 bases of the junction. From the germline V gene (reference sequence), CDR1 is MNHEY and CDR2 is SMNVEV. The collaborating institutions used their own protocols to collect whole blood in K2EDTA tubes. For TCRbeta analysis, collaborator samples were shipped as frozen whole blood, as isolated PBMCs, or as DNA extracted from either sample type. The immunoSEQ Assay, a bias-controlled multiplex PCR, was used to amplify TCRbeta CDR3 regions from genomic DNA. As for how the authors treated the data: The number of nucleated cells in each sample was estimated from the amplification of reference gene primers within the assay. To quantify the absolute abundance of each unique TCRbeta CDR3 rearrangement, sequence reads were collapsed and filtered. For each sample, productive Simpson clonality was calculated as the square root of Simpson's diversity index across productive rearrangements. This immuneACCESS table, as held by TCRdb, lists in-frame sequences with V and J called but not all clones. Of the missing ones, under half trace to an unresolved V gene in checked studies; the others have no known cause. That table supplies the V and J calls and clone size; D and trimming were determined from the DNA. The sample table shows around 86,000 clones, and approximately 80% are seen once. The ten largest make up about 12% of the sample.

The TCR originated in a human donor in a cohort sampled during active COVID-19. The rearrangement combines TRBV27 with TRBJ2-7, with 11 bases aligning to TRBD2. The sequencing sample was made of peripheral blood. This receptor carries the CDR3 CASSFSPSGRFYEQYF. The sequence in DNA is TGTGCCAGCAGTTTTTCCCCTAGCGGGAGGTTCTACGAGCAGTACTTC.